This TCR beta chain was sequenced in a study of CD8 T cells in ankylosing spondylitis. Study-wide results and limits: The study identified a TCR beta motif of 7 or 8 highly homologous variants that appeared characteristic of ankylosing spondylitis blood. Earlier literature documents some of the motif variants in reactive arthritis synovial fluid and blood. Matched synovial fluid from ankylosing spondylitis patients was reported to be enriched for disease-linked clones.

V lost 2 bases to trimming and J lost 4 bases, with 11 bases between them. CDR3 length equals 14 residues. Germline lookup yields CDR1 SGHTA and CDR2 FQGNSA. TCRdb called the 5' RACE reads again in MiXCR, with one record for every CDR3 protein. Altogether approximately 540,000 distinct CDR3 sequences are present, over 9.5% being singletons, with the ten largest covering nearly 7%. For this clonotype: The antigen is unknown.

The material sequenced was blood, either unsorted or a sorted T cell fraction (not recorded which). The TCR sequence derives from a male donor with ankylosing spondylitis. This rearrangement joins TRBV7-2 to TRBJ2-5; D remains unclear. CDR3 protein: CASSLSLVLETQYF. The CDR3 DNA follows: TGTGCCAGCAGCTTATCTCTAGTCCTAGAGACCCAGTACTTC.